This T cell receptor beta chain was profiled in a study of blood T cells in healthy people across ages. Findings and caveats of the study: A roughly linear age-dependent decrease characterized TCR beta diversity per million T cells.

On this clonotype itself: The target antigen is unknown.

Peripheral blood samples of roughly 9.8 milliliters were drawn from each donor. No fewer than 6 micrograms of total RNA were isolated from every sample. Next came a second PCR, run for 7 to 11 cycles, which used a sample-barcoded 5' primer along with a J-beta primer mix. Every cDNA molecule carried a tag from a template-switch adaptor bearing 12 random nucleotides. TCRdb itself ran the 5' RACE reads through MiXCR, one entry per CDR3 protein. This table has fewer than 2,000,000 distinct CDR3 sequences, roughly 32% appearing once. Sequences were obtained from blood. This sequence was found in a woman in her 30s in good health.

CDR3 DNA: TGTGCCAGCAGTACCGGGACGGGAGCAACTAATGAAAAACTGTTTTTT. Amino acids: CASSTGTGATNEKLFF. The rearrangement uses TRBV6-2 or TRBV6-3 and TRBJ1-4; D is perhaps TRBD1 (5 bases). The V end lost 5 bases, the J end lost 0 bases, and 13 bases lay between the germline ends. This CDR3 is built from 16 residues. Germline CDR1 is MNHEY and CDR2 is SVGEGT.